This T cell receptor beta chain was recorded in a study of OX40 agonist ivuxolimab in advanced cancers. Study as a whole: People who had prior anti-PD-1, anti-PD-L1 or anti-CTLA-4 therapy could take part, and approximately 43% had some. Study-wide results and limits: Averaged across samples, CD8+ T cells carried more expanded clones than CD4+ did.

The length of the CDR3 is 14 residues. With V trimmed by 4 bases and J by 4 bases, 7 bases remained unmatched. The germline gives CDR1 SGDLS, CDR2 YYNGEE. With regard to this clone: Its target is unknown.

The repertoire was sequenced with immunoSEQ multiplex PCR; TCRdb's copy has only in-frame clones and lacks some. The sample lists about 34,000 clones, over 75% seen once, with about a tenth in the top ten. The sample consisted of CD4+ or CD8+ T cells sorted from blood, taken in a trial of the OX40 agonist ivuxolimab. The rearrangement joins TRBV9 to TRBJ1-2, with 7 bases matching TRBD1. The TCR originated in an adult with an advanced solid tumor such as melanoma, head and neck, liver or kidney cancer. In DNA, the CDR3 is TGTGCCAGCAGCACTAGACAGGGTGGCTATGGCTACACCTTC. It encodes CASSTRQGGYGYTF.